The rows below give T cell receptor beta chains drawn from one sample of a study of blood T cell repertoires in COVID-19. The repertoire was sequenced with immunoSEQ multiplex PCR; TCRdb's copy has only in-frame clones and lacks some. The data contain approximately 81,000 clones, around 91% of them singletons. The source material was peripheral blood. The receptor source for this set is a woman aged 45-65 years in a cohort sampled during active COVID-19. Each CDR3 is given without its conserved first and last residue. Each record gives: J gene, V gene, CDR3 protein.

TRBJ1-1,TRBV11-2,ASSLGQVVNTEAF
TRBJ1-2,TRBV6-5,ASTPEQGNYGYT
TRBJ2-3,TRBV19,ASSQGTGSTDTQY
TRBJ1-5,TRBV6-5,ASSNRGLSQPQH
TRBJ1-1,TRBV18,ASSGTGSTEAF
TRBJ2-7,TRBV13,ASSLKQGYTYEQY
TRBJ2-5,TRBV12-3/TRBV12-4,ASTLRGFETQY
TRBJ2-7,TRBV7-8,ASSLLAGDAYEQY
TRBJ2-7,TRBV2,ASSPGLAGQLHEQY
TRBJ2-5,TRBV7-6,ASSSPGQYQETQY
TRBJ1-5,TRBV4-1,ASSPPPGQGADQPQH
TRBJ2-1,TRBV19,ASSIGGNEQF
TRBJ1-1,TRBV3-1/TRBV3-2,ASSGLVNTEAF